This TCR beta chain was retrieved from a study of CD8 T cells in Susac syndrome. Study as a whole: Roughly 6 sequenced Susac syndrome patients had clinically active disease, while fewer than 10 were in remission.

TEMRA cells were FACS-enriched, while CD8+ and CD4+ T cells were negatively isolated. This CDR3 is 13 amino acids long. The germline CDR1 and CDR2 sequences are LNHDA and SQIVND (reference sequence). V trimming: 9 bases; J trimming: 5 bases; junction bases outside the gene matches: 6. Reverse transcription used about 0.5 to 1 ug RNA and random hexamers. TCRdb independently ran MiXCR on the immunoSEQ multiplex PCR reads; one entry per CDR3 protein. The repertoire holds 150,000 to 200,000 distinct CDR3 sequences, with around 94% as singletons. Source material: CD4+ T cells from PBMCs. This TCR was sampled from a human donor with Susac syndrome. V is TRBV19 and J is TRBJ1-5; the match to TRBD1 covers 8 bases. CDR3: CASQDREHQPQHF. CDR3 DNA: TGTGCCAGCCAGGACAGGGAACATCAGCCCCAGCATTTT.